The present TCR beta chain was sequenced within a study of T cells in Graves' hyperthyroidism and ophthalmopathy. Study-wide background: Blood from the periphery was taken at initial diagnosis, before any treatment. Study outcomes and limitations: Ophthalmopathy prediction by the model preceded onset by a median roughly 6.3 months. Ophthalmopathy and stable hyperthyroidism were told apart by a 13 V-J model.

About this clonotype itself: Its antigen is as yet unknown.

Per germline, CDR1 MNHEY and CDR2 SMNVEV (reference sequence). V lost 6 bases, J lost 4 bases, and 13 bases lay in between. The CDR3 spans 13 residues. Exclusions: uncontrolled infection, other autoimmune disease, pregnancy, lactation. From RNA transcripts, TCR beta CDR3 regions were amplified. The HTBI set primed first-round TCR CDR3 RT-PCR. TCRdb processed the multiplex PCR reads anew with MiXCR; each CDR3 protein has one entry. The sample shows about 640,000 distinct CDR3 sequences, 20% to 25% of them seen only once. The TCR was taken from a man aged 25 to 40 with Graves' ophthalmopathy. Material for sequencing was blood. V gene TRBV27 combines with J gene TRBJ2-7; no clear D gene. The CDR3 protein is CASRALKKYEQYF. CDR3 DNA: TGTGCCAGCAGGGCGCTCAAGAAGTACGAGCAGTACTTC.